This TCR beta chain was sequenced for a study of blood T cell repertoires in COVID-19. The sample holds one count of this clone. The CDR3 has 12 amino acids. Germline V CDR1 and CDR2: SGHTA, FQGTGA. The ends were cut back, 7 bases at V and 6 bases at J, with 10 bases in the middle. Produced via immunoSEQ multiplex PCR; TCRdb's table is partial and in-frame only. The table records about 230,000 clones, approximately 82% of them present only once. This TCR was sampled from a man aged 40-55 years with active or convalescent COVID-19. Sequenced input: peripheral blood. The chain is built from TRBV7-3 and TRBJ2-1; D unresolved. DNA of the CDR3: TGTGCCAGCAACCCAGACTTCAATGAGCAGTTCTTC. Its translation is CASNPDFNEQFF.